This T cell receptor (beta chain) was found in a study of response to subunit inactivated influenza vaccine. Overall study findings and caveats: Authors suggested that a seasonal influenza vaccination recruits few new T cells each time.

Between the trimmed V and J ends, which lost 6 bases and 1 base, there was a span of 10 bases. CDR3 length equals 14 residues. Germline loops: CDR1 MNHNS, CDR2 SASEGT. Via MiXCR, TCRdb re-called the RT-PCR reads, giving one row per CDR3 protein. The table lists fewer than 700,000 distinct CDR3 sequences, over 10% of them singletons, with around 13% in the top ten. With regard to this clonotype: What it binds is not known.

This clonotype was sampled from a man between 45 and 60 years old who received an inactivated influenza vaccine. The genes are TRBV6-1 and TRBJ1-3; D is possibly TRBD1 (6 bases). The specimen comprised PBMCs from blood, sampled 40 to 50 days after vaccination. CDR3 coding DNA: TGTGCCAGCAGGATACAGGGTTCTGGAAACACCATATATTTT. The encoded protein is CASRIQGSGNTIYF.